This T cell receptor beta chain is drawn from a study of CD8 T cells in ankylosing spondylitis. A quantitative 5'-RACE method, one with molecular barcodes, was used to make TCR beta libraries. TCRdb used MiXCR to reprocess the 5' RACE reads, holding one entry per CDR3 protein. The sample has around 27,000 distinct CDR3 sequences, less than 3% seen once. Germline-derived CDR1 and CDR2 are SGDLS and YYNGEE. V was cut by 2 bases and J by 8 bases, with 10 bases left in between. The length of the CDR3 is 13 residues. This clonotype was counted ten times or more. The rearrangement uses TRBV9 and TRBJ2-2; D is unclear. The source of this sequence is a female donor with ankylosing spondylitis or in good health (not recorded which). Sequencing was carried out using blood, either unsorted or a sorted T cell fraction (not recorded which). The CDR3 DNA reads TGTGCCAGCAGCGTGGACCCCACGGGGGAGCTGTTTTTT. Translated: CASSVDPTGELFF.